This is a list of T cell receptor beta chains from one sample in a study of T cell changes during pregnancy in multiple sclerosis. Here immunoSEQ multiplex PCR was the method, and the copy in TCRdb shows in-frame clones only, minus some. The sample has tens of thousands of clones, 85% to 90% seen once. The material was CD4+ T cells from peripheral blood mononuclear cells, obtained in the first trimester of pregnancy. The receptor source for this set is a female donor with multiple sclerosis, enrolled in a pregnancy study. Both conserved end residues are trimmed from each CDR3. A D gene is named only where the DNA matches it firmly.

D gene	V gene	J gene	CDR3 protein
TRBD2	TRBV7-2	TRBJ2-7	ASSLGTSGTYEQY
.	TRBV28	TRBJ1-4	ASSLSGQTEKLF
.	TRBV7-6	TRBJ2-7	ASSSLRGKIYEQY
TRBD2	TRBV5-4	TRBJ2-7	ASSPKASGSREQY
.	TRBV19	TRBJ2-1	ASSIAFSLVDEQF
TRBD2	TRBV6-1	TRBJ2-3	ASSVVILAGATDTQY
.	TRBV7-8	TRBJ2-7	ASSLGRFDEQY
.	TRBV10-3	TRBJ2-3	AIASVAGSTDTQY
TRBD1	TRBV5-1	TRBJ2-1	ASRPTVTGLNEQF
TRBD1	TRBV11-3	TRBJ2-3	ASSAPGTGADTQY
TRBD2	TRBV4-3	TRBJ2-3	ASSQDWGGSWTDTQY
TRBD2	TRBV6-1	TRBJ2-1	ASSVTSGSSYNEQF
TRBD1	TRBV5-3	TRBJ2-3	ARSRNGTGGSDTQY
TRBD2	TRBV9	TRBJ2-3	ASSVGLAGVEDTQY
TRBD1	TRBV29-1	TRBJ2-3	SVWTGSTDTQY
TRBD2	TRBV2	TRBJ2-2	ASTYFLAANTGELF
TRBD2	TRBV25-1	TRBJ2-7	ASILSGRNEQY
.	TRBV6-1	TRBJ1-5	ASSEKLYQPQH
.	TRBV14	TRBJ2-1	ASSQNTGYNEQF
.	TRBV27	TRBJ2-5	ASSSPTRRETQY
TRBD2	TRBV19	TRBJ2-1	ASSTSGSSYNEQF
.	TRBV19	TRBJ2-2	ATLTGPAGELF
TRBD1	TRBV2	TRBJ1-2	ASSGTGGNYGYT
TRBD2	TRBV30	TRBJ2-5	AWTEHGLAGGAQY
.	TRBV5-4	TRBJ1-2	ASSRPRDTGGYGYT
TRBD1	TRBV7-2	TRBJ1-5	ASSVTGGSNQPQH
TRBD1	TRBV7-9	TRBJ1-1	ASHRGGTEAF
.	TRBV5-1	TRBJ2-5	ASSWMGNQETQY
.	TRBV2	TRBJ2-4	ASTESRSGKNIQY
TRBD1	TRBV6-6	TRBJ1-1	ASSSPDTGVTEAF
TRBD2	TRBV4-1	TRBJ2-3	ASSRGGLAGLGDTQY
TRBD1	TRBV6-1	TRBJ1-3	ASSGQTGTGNTIY
TRBD1	TRBV10-1	TRBJ2-1	ASYLRDRNNEQF
TRBD2	TRBV14	TRBJ2-4	ASSQGSLFGRAKNIQY
TRBD1	TRBV6-6	TRBJ2-1	ASSPGQGVREQF